The clone carrying this T cell receptor beta chain has just a few counts. These data come from a study of blood T cell repertoires in COVID-19. Study context: Sample material is recorded as cDNA or gDNA derived from T cells, B-cell-depleted T cells, or PBMCs.

Recruitment covered about two dozen US areas and drew participants whose ages spanned about 18 to 90 years. Repertoires were generated with immunoSEQ multiplex PCR, while TCRdb's copy carries only in-frame clones and drops some. The table lists roughly 250,000 clones, roughly 90% of them singletons. The sequence came from a woman in her twenties or thirties with acute COVID-19. The sample was PBMCs or T cells enriched from blood (not recorded which).

DNA for the CDR3: TGTGCCAGCAGCTTAGCTGCAGATAACTATGGCTACACCTTC. The encoded protein is CASSLAADNYGYTF. The V call is TRBV7-6, the J call TRBJ1-2, with unresolved D. V was cut by 0 bases and J by 1 base, with 6 bases left in between. This CDR3 region has 14 residues. Germline V gene data show CDR1 as SGHVS and CDR2 as FNYEAQ.